This section outlines one T cell receptor (beta chain) sequence together with its context. These data come from a study of blood T cell repertoires in COVID-19. Study-wide background: Collection of acute and convalescent COVID-19 samples took place in the United States, Italy and Spain. T cells, B-cell-depleted T cells, or PBMCs supplied cDNA or gDNA.

Authors' data handling: Nucleated cell number was recorded as an estimate derived from reference gene primer amplification. Libraries were prepared by immunoSEQ multiplex PCR; TCRdb keeps only in-frame clonotypes and omits some of them. Clone size and V and J calls were adopted from that table, with D and trimming inferred from the DNA. The sample records approximately 200,000 clones, around 82% being singletons. Sequencing was carried out using peripheral blood. This sequence was found in a woman aged 60-70 years with acute or convalescent COVID-19.

CDR3 sequence (DNA): TGTGCCACCAGTGATGATAGGACAGGCTATGGCTACACCTTC. This encodes CATSDDRTGYGYTF. This chain joins TRBV24-1 and TRBJ1-2, with 7 nucleotides matching TRBD1. The CDR3 sequence is 14 residues long. In germline, CDR1 is KGHDR, CDR2 SFDVKD. Trimming cost V 3 bases and J 4 bases; bases outside gene matches: 4.